This TCR beta chain originates from a study of T-cell memory formation after mild COVID-19. General study points: Pre-infection memory contained some responding clones, which suggested that cross-reactive memory had joined.

Per the germline V gene, CDR1 is SGHTA and CDR2 is FQGNSA. V was clipped by 3 bases and J by 6 bases; unmatched bases: 12. The CDR3 contains 18 residues. TCRalpha and TCRbeta libraries used 5'RACE with constant-segment primers and UMIs. TCRdb re-called the 5' RACE reads through MiXCR, storing one row per CDR3 protein. The sample consists of roughly 250,000 distinct CDR3 sequences, over 15% of them appearing once. As to this clonotype: The antigen is undetermined.

The TCR was taken from a man younger than 35 who had mild COVID-19 (a few samples of this study predate the infection). Cell type and time point are not known. Input material: PBMCs or a T cell subset sorted from them (not recorded which). The genes are TRBV7-2 and TRBJ2-5; TRBD2 matches 14 bases. This chain's CDR3 is CASSFSATSGGARKTQYF. The CDR3 nucleotides read TGTGCCAGCAGCTTTTCCGCGACTAGCGGGGGGGCAAGGAAGACCCAGTACTTC.